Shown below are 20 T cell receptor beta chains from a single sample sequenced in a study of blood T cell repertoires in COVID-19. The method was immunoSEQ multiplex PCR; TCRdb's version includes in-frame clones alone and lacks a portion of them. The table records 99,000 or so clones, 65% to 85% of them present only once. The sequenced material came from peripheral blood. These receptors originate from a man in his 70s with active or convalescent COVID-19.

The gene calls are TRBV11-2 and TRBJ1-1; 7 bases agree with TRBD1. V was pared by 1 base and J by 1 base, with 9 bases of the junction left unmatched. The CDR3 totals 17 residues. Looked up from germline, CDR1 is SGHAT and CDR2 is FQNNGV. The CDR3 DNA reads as TGTGCCAGCAGCTTAGTAGGGGGCCGAGGAAAGAACACTGAAGCTTTCTTT. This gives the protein CASSLVGGRGKNTEAFF.

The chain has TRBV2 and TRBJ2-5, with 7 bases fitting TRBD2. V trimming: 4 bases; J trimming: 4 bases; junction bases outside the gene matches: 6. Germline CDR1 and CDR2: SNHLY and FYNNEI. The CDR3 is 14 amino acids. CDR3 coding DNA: TGTGCCAGCAGTGGGGTAGCGGGCCGAGAGACCCAGTACTTC. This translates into CASSGVAGRETQYF. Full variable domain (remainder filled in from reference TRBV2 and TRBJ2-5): EPEVTQTPSHQVTQMGQEVILRCVPISNHLYFYWYRQILGQKVEFLVSFYNNEISEKSEIFDDQFSVERPDGSNFTLKIRSTKLEDSAMYFCASSGVAGRETQYFGPGTRLLVL.

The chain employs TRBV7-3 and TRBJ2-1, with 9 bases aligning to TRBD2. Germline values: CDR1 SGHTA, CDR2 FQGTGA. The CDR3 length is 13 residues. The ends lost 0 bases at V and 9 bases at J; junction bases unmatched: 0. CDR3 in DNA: TGTGCCAGCAGCTTAACTAGCGGGGGTGAGCAGTTCTTC. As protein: CASSLTSGGEQFF.

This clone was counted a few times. The CDR3 protein is CASSRGNTEAFF. Here the CDR3 DNA reads TGTGCCAGTAGCAGAGGGAACACTGAAGCTTTCTTT. The chain has TRBV19 and TRBJ1-1; unclear D gene. CDR1 and CDR2 from the germline V gene are LNHDA and SQIVND (reference sequence). The CDR3 runs to 12 residues. V gave up 6 bases and J gave up 1 base, with 6 bases separating them.

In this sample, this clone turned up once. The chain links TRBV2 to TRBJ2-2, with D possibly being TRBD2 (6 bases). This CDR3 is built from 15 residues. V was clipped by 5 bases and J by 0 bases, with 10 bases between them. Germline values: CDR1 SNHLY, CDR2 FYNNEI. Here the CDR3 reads CASSWDSTNTGELFF. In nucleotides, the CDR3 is TGTGCCAGCAGTTGGGACTCAACGAACACCGGGGAGCTGTTTTTT. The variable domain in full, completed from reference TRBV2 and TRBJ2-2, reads EPEVTQTPSHQVTQMGQEVILRCVPISNHLYFYWYRQILGQKVEFLVSFYNNEISEKSEIFDDQFSVERPDGSNFTLKIRSTKLEDSAMYFCASSWDSTNTGELFFGEGSRLTVL.

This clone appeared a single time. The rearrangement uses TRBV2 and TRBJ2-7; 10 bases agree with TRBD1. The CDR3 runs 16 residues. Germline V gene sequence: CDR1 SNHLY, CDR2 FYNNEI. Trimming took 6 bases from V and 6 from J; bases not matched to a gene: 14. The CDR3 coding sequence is TGTGCCAGCAGAGCTCATCCGGGACAGGGGTGGAGCGAGCAGTACTTC. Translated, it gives CASRAHPGQGWSEQYF.

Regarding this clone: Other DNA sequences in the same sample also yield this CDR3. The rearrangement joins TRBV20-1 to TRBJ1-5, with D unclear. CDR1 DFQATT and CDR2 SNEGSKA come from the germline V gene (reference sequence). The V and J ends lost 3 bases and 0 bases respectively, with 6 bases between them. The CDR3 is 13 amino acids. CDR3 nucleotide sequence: TGCAGTGCTAGTTTATCTAGCAATCAGCCCCAGCATTTT. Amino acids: CSASLSSNQPQHF.

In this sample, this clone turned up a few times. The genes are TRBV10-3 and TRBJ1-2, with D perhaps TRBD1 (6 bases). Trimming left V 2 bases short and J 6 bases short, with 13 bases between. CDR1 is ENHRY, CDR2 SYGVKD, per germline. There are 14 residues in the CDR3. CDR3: CAISEGGRTNGYTF. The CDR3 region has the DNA TGTGCCATCAGTGAGGGGGGCAGGACGAATGGCTACACCTTC.

The CDR3 region is CASSQQLTSNSPLHF. CDR3 DNA: TGTGCCAGCAGTCAACAGCTCACGAGTAATTCACCCCTCCACTTT. The chain combines TRBV6-5 with TRBJ1-6; the D is unclear. Germline V lookup: CDR1 MNHEY, CDR2 SVGAGI. V was trimmed by 5 bases and J by 6 bases, leaving 14 bases between them. This CDR3 region has 15 residues.

CDR3 sequence: CASSSLGGFKVTEAFF. The CDR3 DNA is TGTGCCAGCAGTTCTCTGGGGGGTTTCAAGGTCACTGAAGCTTTCTTT. The chain links TRBV6-5 to TRBJ1-1; D is perhaps TRBD1 (5 bases). V lost 4 bases, J lost 4 bases, and 19 bases lay in between. Germline CDR1 and CDR2: MNHEY and SVGAGI. The CDR3 runs 16 residues.

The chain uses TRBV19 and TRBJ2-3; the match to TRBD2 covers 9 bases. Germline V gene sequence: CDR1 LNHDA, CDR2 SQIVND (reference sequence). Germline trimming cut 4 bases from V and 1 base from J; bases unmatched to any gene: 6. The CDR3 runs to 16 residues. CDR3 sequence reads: CASSTPVAGGTDTQYF. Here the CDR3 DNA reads TGTGCCAGTAGTACCCCGGTAGCGGGGGGCACAGATACGCAGTATTTT.

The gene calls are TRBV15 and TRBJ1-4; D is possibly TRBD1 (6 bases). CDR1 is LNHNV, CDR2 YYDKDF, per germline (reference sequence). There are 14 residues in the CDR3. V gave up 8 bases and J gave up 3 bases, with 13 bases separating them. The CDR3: CATQGGLANEKLFF. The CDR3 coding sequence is TGTGCCACCCAAGGGGGTTTAGCTAATGAAAAACTGTTTTTT.

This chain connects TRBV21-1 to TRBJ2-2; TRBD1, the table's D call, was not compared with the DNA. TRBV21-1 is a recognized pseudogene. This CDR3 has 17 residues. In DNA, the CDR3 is TGTGCCAGCAGCAGAAGGACAGGGCAAGAGAACACCGGGGAGCTGTTTTTT. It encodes CASSRRTGQENTGELFF.

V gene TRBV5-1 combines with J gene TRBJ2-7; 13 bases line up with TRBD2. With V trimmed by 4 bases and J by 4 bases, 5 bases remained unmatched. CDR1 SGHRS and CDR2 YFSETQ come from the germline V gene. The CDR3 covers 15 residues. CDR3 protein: CASSPGTSGTYEQYF. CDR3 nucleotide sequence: TGCGCCAGCAGCCCCGGGACTAGCGGGACGTACGAGCAGTACTTC.

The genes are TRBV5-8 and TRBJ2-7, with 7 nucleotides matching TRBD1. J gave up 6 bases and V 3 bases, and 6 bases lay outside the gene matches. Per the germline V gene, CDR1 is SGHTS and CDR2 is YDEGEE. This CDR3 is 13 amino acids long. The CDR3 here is CASSSNGQVEQYF. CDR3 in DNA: TGTGCCAGCAGCTCGAACGGACAGGTCGAGCAGTACTTC.

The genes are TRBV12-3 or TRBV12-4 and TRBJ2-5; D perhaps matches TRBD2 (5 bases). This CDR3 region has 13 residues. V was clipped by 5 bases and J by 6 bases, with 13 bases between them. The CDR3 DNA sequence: TGTGCCAGCAGTGACCGGGGTGGTAAGACCCAGTACTTC. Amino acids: CASSDRGGKTQYF.

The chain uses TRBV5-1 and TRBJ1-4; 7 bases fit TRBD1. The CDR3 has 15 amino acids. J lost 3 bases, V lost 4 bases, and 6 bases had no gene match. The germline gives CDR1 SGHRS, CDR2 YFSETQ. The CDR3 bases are TGCGCCAGCAGCGGAGGGACAGCTTCTAATGAAAAACTGTTTTTT. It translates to CASSGGTASNEKLFF.

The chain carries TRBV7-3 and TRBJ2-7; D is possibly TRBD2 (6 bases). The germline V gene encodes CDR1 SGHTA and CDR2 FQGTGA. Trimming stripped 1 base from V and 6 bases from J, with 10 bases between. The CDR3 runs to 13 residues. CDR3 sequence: CASSLNPGSEQYF. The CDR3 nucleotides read TGTGCCAGCAGCTTAAACCCCGGGAGCGAGCAGTACTTC.

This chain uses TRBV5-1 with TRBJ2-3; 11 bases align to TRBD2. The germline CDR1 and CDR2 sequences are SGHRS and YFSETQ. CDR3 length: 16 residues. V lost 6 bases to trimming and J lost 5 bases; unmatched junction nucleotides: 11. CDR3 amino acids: CASTAGQLAGVDTQYF. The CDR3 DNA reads TGCGCCAGCACCGCAGGGCAACTAGCGGGAGTAGATACGCAGTATTTT.

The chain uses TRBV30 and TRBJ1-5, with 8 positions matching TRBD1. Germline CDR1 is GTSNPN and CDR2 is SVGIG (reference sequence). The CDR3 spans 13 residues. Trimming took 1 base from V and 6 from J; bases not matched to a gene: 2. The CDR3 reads CAWSETGGQPQHF. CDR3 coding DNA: TGTGCCTGGAGTGAAACAGGGGGTCAGCCCCAGCATTTT.